These 3 T cell receptor beta chains share one sample of origin, sequenced in a study of blood T cells in healthy people across ages. Sample-barcoded 5' priming and a J-beta primer mix drove a second PCR of about 7 to 12 cycles. MiXCR, run by TCRdb on the 5' RACE reads, gives a single entry per CDR3 protein. The sample yields just over 1 million distinct CDR3 sequences, more than 35% seen once. Sequencing input: blood. The source is a woman in her fifties or sixties in good health.

The chain has TRBV20-1 and TRBJ1-4; D is possibly TRBD1 (6 bases). Germline V gene data show CDR1 as DFQATT and CDR2 as SNEGSKA (reference sequence). This CDR3 comprises 14 residues. Trimming pared 6 bases from V and 9 bases from J, leaving 20 bases between. CDR3 nucleotide sequence: TGCAGTGCCCCTCGCGGGGGCTCTTCGAAAAAACTGTTTTTT. Its protein is CSAPRGGSSKKLFF.

This clonotype appeared a few times. This chain links TRBV20-1 with TRBJ2-6, with 9 bases that match TRBD1. The CDR3 consists of 18 residues. Germline V gene data show CDR1 as DFQATT and CDR2 as SNEGSKA (reference sequence). V lost 1 base, J lost 1 base, and 8 bases stayed unmatched. In nucleotides, the CDR3 is TGCAGTGCTAGAGTTGGGGGACAGGGAGTGTCTGGGGCCAACGTCCTGACTTTC. This codes for CSARVGGQGVSGANVLTF.

This chain uses TRBV3-1 with TRBJ1-1, with 8 bases fitting TRBD1. V shed 4 bases, J shed 8 bases, and the junction held 6 bases outside the gene matches. Looked up from germline, CDR1 is LGHDT and CDR2 is YNNKEL (reference sequence). The CDR3 consists of 13 residues. The CDR3 loop reads CASSPRTGREAFF. The CDR3 bases are TGTGCCAGCAGCCCCAGGACAGGGAGGGAAGCTTTCTTT.